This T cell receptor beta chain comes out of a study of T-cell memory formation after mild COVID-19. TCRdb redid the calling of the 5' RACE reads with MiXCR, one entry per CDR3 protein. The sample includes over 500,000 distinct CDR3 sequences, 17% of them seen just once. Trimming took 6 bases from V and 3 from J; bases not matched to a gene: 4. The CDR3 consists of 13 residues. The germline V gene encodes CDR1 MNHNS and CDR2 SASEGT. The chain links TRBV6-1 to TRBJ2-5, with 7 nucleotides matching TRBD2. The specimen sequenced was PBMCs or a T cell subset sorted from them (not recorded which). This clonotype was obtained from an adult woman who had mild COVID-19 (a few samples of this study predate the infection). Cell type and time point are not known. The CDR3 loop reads CASSTGTKETQYF. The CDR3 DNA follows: TGTGCCAGCAGCACCGGGACTAAAGAGACCCAGTACTTC.